The T cell receptor (beta chain) under discussion was sequenced for a study of identical twins. TCRdb re-called the 5' RACE reads through MiXCR, storing one row per CDR3 protein. The table includes some 790,000 distinct CDR3 sequences, about 20% detected once. With 6 bases removed from V and 1 base from J, the gap between germline ends came to 12 bases. The CDR3 extends over 13 amino acids. CDR1 is SQVTM and CDR2 is ANQGSEA in the germline V gene. Another study also made use of these data, one on T cells expressing NK-cell markers. Turning to that study: In five or six donors, dominant CD3+CD56+NKG2C+ clonotypes ranked among the top 10 CD8+ clonotypes. Evidence did not settle whether expanded NKG2C+ T cell clones targeted HCMV.

V gene TRBV29-1 combines with J gene TRBJ1-2; maybe TRBD1 (5 bases). Sequenced sample: PBMCs. The TCR originated in a woman in her late teens or twenties in good health. The CDR3 sequence: CSVVRTYNYGYTF. The CDR3, as DNA: TGCAGCGTCGTTAGGACATATAACTATGGCTACACCTTC. Together with reference TRBV29-1 and TRBJ1-2, the CDR3 gives the full variable domain: SAVISQKPSRDICQRGTSLTIQCQVDSQVTMMFWYRQQPGQSLTLIATANQGSEATYESGFVIDKFPISRPNLTFSTLTVSNMSPEDSSIYLCSVVRTYNYGYTFGSGTRLTVV.